This T cell receptor beta chain appears in the sequencing data of a study of vaccination and CD4 T cells after COVID-19. Study at large: Once diagnosed, patients had post-COVID samples drawn a median about 110 days later (range 35 to 161). Either a CEFX pool, an HIV-1 Nef pool, or no peptide was added to control cultures.

Cultured CD4+ T cell DNA was sequenced using the Oncomine TCR Beta short-read assay. TCRdb passed the PCR reads through MiXCR, listing each CDR3 protein once. The sample records about 7,600 distinct CDR3 sequences, 66% being singletons. Germline V gives CDR1 SGHNT, CDR2 YENEEA. CDR3 length equals 13 residues. The V and J ends lost 5 bases and 3 bases respectively, with 10 bases between them. Treatment defined: roughly 10-day PBMC culture with coronavirus spike peptide pools or control peptides (ViraFEST assay). PBMCs were cultured at around 2 million per well with 10 IU/ml IL-2 and approximately 10 ug/ml peptide pools. CD4+ T cells were isolated by negative selection after less than eleven days of culture. Comment on this clonotype: Its antigen is not identified.

The chain employs TRBV11-3 and TRBJ1-1; D possibly corresponds to TRBD1 (6 bases). The clonotype originates from a human donor with COVID-19. This specimen was cultured CD4+ T cells from blood, taken after SARS-CoV-2 vaccination. This CDR3 reads CASSQDSYTEAFF. CDR3 sequence (DNA): TGTGCCAGCAGCCAGGACAGCTACACTGAAGCTTTCTTT.